Shown below are 5 T cell receptor beta chains from a single sample sequenced in a study of T-cell memory formation after mild COVID-19. TCRdb itself ran the 5' RACE reads through MiXCR, one entry per CDR3 protein. The sample records 25,000 to 30,000 distinct CDR3 sequences, roughly an eighth being singletons. Input material: PBMCs or a T cell subset sorted from them (not recorded which). The receptors shown here come from an adult woman who had mild COVID-19 (a few samples of this study predate the infection). Cell type and time point are not known.

This clonotype was observed many times. This chain uses TRBV5-6 with TRBJ2-3; D remains ambiguous. Trimming removed 5 bases from V and 2 bases from J, with 15 bases in between. Per the germline V gene, CDR1 is SGHDT and CDR2 is YYEEEE. This CDR3 comprises 15 residues. The CDR3 here is CASRWASISTDTQYF. CDR3 coding DNA: TGTGCCAGCAGATGGGCTTCGATATCCACAGATACGCAGTATTTT.

This clonotype was seen ten or more times. This chain joins TRBV25-1 and TRBJ2-5, with 9 bases lining up with TRBD2. The CDR3 is made up of 16 amino acids. CDR1 and CDR2 (germline): MGHDK, SYGVNS. With 1 base clipped from V and 5 bases from J, the junction kept 8 bases outside the gene matches. CDR3 DNA sequence: TGTGCCAGCAGTGAATCGGAGGGCGGGGGGGCGGAGACCCAGTACTTC. Its translation: CASSESEGGGAETQYF. Looking up the rest from reference TRBV25-1 and TRBJ2-5 gives the full variable domain: EADIYQTPRYLVIGTGKKITLECSQTMGHDKMYWYQQDPGMELHLIHYSYGVNSTEKGDLSSESTVSRIRTEHFPLTLESARPSHTSQYLCASSESEGGGAETQYFGPGTRLLVL.

This clonotype was detected ten times or more. The chain couples TRBV11-2 to TRBJ2-5, with D possibly TRBD1 on 6 matching bases. Deletions cut 4 bases from V and 5 bases from J, with 17 bases between. Germline CDR1 SGHAT, CDR2 FQNNGV. This CDR3 contains 15 residues. The CDR3 loop reads CASSSTGDKWETQYF. DNA for the CDR3: TGTGCCAGCAGCTCAACCGGGGACAAGTGGGAGACCCAGTACTTC.

This clonotype was counted many times. The genes are TRBV12-3 or TRBV12-4 and TRBJ2-5; D is tentatively TRBD1 or TRBD2 (5 bases each). This CDR3 comprises 14 residues. V lost 7 bases and J 9 bases, leaving 21 bases between the germline ends. The CDR3 here is CASTPSGQGGSQYF. CDR3 sequence (DNA): TGTGCCAGCACTCCCAGCGGCCAGGGTGGTTCCCAGTACTTC.

This clonotype was seen many times. The chain links TRBV14 to TRBJ1-2; 7 nucleotides line up with TRBD1. Per the germline V gene, CDR1 is SGHDN and CDR2 is FVKESK. This CDR3 spans 13 amino acids. V shed 5 bases, J shed 4 bases, and the junction held 4 bases outside the gene matches. DNA for the CDR3: TGTGCCAGCAGCGAGGGGACAGCCTATGGCTACACCTTC. Residues: CASSEGTAYGYTF.